The T cell receptor beta chain described here comes from a study of PD-1 blockade in classical Hodgkin lymphoma. Using immunoSEQ multiplex PCR, the repertoire was profiled, and TCRdb retains in-frame clones only, with some absent. The data show around 50,000 clones, 85% to 90% seen once. The time point: cycle 4 day 1 (C4D1), after six to seven weeks of nivolumab. Following autologous stem cell transplantation, relapse occurred in every patient, and exposure to brentuximab vedotin varied. Germline V gives CDR1 MDHEN, CDR2 SYDVKM. CDR3 size: 19 residues. Trimming removed 7 bases from V and 5 bases from J; junction bases left unmatched: 25.

The sequence came from a human donor with classical Hodgkin lymphoma. The sequences come from peripheral blood mononuclear cells (PBMCs), collected before the fourth cycle of nivolumab. The chain links TRBV28 to TRBJ1-2, with 7 bases aligning to TRBD1. The CDR3 DNA reads as TGTGCCAGCAAACCAAATGCACCAAGACAGGGCAAAATTATATATGGCTACACCTTC. The encoded protein is CASKPNAPRQGKIIYGYTF.